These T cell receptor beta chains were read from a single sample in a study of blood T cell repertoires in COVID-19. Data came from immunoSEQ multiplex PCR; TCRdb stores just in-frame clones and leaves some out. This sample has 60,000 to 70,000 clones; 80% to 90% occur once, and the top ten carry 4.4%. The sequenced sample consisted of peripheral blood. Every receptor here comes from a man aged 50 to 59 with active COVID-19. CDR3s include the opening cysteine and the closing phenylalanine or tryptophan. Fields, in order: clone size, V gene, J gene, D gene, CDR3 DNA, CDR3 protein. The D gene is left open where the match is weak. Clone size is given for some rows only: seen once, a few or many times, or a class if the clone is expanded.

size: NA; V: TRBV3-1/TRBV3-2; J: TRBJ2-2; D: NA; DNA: TGTGCCAGCCGCCTCGGAGTGAACACCGGGGAGCTGTTTTTT; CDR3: CASRLGVNTGELFF
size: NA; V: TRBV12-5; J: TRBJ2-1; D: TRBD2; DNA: TGTGCTAGTGGTCCTAGCGGCTCCTACAATGAGCAGTTCTTC; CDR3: CASGPSGSYNEQFF
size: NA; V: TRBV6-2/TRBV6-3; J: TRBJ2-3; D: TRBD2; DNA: TGTGCCAGCAGTTACTTCCGACTAGCAGTGGATACGCAGTATTTT; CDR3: CASSYFRLAVDTQYF
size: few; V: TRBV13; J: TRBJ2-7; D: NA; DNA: TGTGCCAGCAGCCATACAGCGGGCTACGAGCAGTACTTC; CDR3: CASSHTAGYEQYF
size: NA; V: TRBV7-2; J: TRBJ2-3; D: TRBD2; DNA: TGTGCCAGCAGCCGTACTAGCGGGGGAGGGGAAGATACGCAGTATTTT; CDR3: CASSRTSGGGEDTQYF
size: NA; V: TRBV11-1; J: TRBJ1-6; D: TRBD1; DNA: TGTGCCAGCAGCTATACAGGGGGATCACCCCTCCACTTT; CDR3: CASSYTGGSPLHF
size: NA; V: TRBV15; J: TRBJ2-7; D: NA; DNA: TGTGCCACCAGCATCGGGAACCCCCTAGAGCAGTACTTC; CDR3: CATSIGNPLEQYF
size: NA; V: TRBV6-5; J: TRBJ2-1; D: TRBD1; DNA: TGTGCCAGCTCAGGACAGGGCAATGAGCAGTTCTTC; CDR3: CASSGQGNEQFF
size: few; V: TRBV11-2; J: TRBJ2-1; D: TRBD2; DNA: TGTGCCAGCAGCTTACCGACTAGCGGGGTGTCACTCAGTGAGCAGTTCTTC; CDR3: CASSLPTSGVSLSEQFF
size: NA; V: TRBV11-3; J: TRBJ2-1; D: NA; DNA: TGTGCCAGCAGCTTATACGAGTACAATGAGCAGTTCTTC; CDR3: CASSLYEYNEQFF
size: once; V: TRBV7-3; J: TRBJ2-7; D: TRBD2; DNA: TGTGCCAGCAGCTTATCGGGGGGTAGCGGCTACGAGCAGTACTTC; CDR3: CASSLSGGSGYEQYF
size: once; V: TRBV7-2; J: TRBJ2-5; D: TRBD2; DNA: TGTGCCAGCAGCATTACTAGCGGGACCCTCCGGGCCCAGTACTTC; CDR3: CASSITSGTLRAQYF
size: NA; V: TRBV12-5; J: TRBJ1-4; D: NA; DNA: TGTGCTAGTGGATTAGCCTTTCGGGGTGAAAAACTGTTTTTT; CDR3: CASGLAFRGEKLFF
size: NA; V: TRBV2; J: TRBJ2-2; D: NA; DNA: TGTGCCAGCAGTGAAGTCGGAGCCCGAGAGACCGGGGAGCTGTTTTTT; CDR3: CASSEVGARETGELFF
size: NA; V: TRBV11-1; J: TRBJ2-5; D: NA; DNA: TGTGCCAGCAGCTTTACAGGGTCGGAGACCCAGTACTTC; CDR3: CASSFTGSETQYF
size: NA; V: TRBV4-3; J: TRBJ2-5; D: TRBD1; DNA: TGCGCCAGCAGCCAAGGAAACAGGGGAGAGACCCAGTACTTC; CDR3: CASSQGNRGETQYF
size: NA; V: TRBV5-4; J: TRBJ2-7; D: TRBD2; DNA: TGTGCCAGCAGCTTGAAGGGGGGACTAGCGGGGGCACGTTCCTACGAGCAGTACTTC; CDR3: CASSLKGGLAGARSYEQYF
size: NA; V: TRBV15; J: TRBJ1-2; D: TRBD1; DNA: TGTGCCACCAGCAGAGATCGCAGGACAGGGGGCGGCGAAGGCTACACCTTC; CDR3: CATSRDRRTGGGEGYTF
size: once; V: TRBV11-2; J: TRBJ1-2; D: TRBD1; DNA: TGTGCCAGCAGCTTAGGACAGGGGGTTGGCTACACCTTC; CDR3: CASSLGQGVGYTF
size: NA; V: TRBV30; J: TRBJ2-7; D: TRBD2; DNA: TGTGCCTGTCGACGCAGCGGGAGGGTCCGCGAGCAGTACTTC; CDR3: CACRRSGRVREQYF
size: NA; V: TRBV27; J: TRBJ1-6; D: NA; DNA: TGTGCCAGCAGTCCCGGACAGAACAATTCACCCCTCCACTTT; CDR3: CASSPGQNNSPLHF
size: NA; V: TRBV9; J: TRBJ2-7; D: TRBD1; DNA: TGTGCCAGCAGCGTGGCAGGGGGTATCGAGCAGTACTTC; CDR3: CASSVAGGIEQYF
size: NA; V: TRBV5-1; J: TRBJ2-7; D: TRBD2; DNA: TGCGCCAGCAGCCCGATGACTAGCGGCTCCTCCTACGAGCAGTACTTC; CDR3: CASSPMTSGSSYEQYF
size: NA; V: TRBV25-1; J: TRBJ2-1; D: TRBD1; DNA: TGTGCCAGCAGTGAAACAATCGCGCGACAGGGCTACAATGAGCAGTTCTTC; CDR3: CASSETIARQGYNEQFF
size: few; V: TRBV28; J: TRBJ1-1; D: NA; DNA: TGTGCCAGCAGTCCGACCGCGGAGCGGGGGAACACTGAAGCTTTCTTT; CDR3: CASSPTAERGNTEAFF
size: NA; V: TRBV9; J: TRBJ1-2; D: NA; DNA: TGTGCCAGCAGCGTCTACGGTAACTATGGCTACACCTTC; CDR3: CASSVYGNYGYTF
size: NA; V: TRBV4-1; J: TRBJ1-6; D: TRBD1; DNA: TGCGCCAGCAGCCATTACGACAGGGTGCAATCACCCCTCCACTTT; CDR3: CASSHYDRVQSPLHF
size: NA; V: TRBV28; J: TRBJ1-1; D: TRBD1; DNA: TGTGCCAGCAGTTTTAGGGGGACAGGGGATGGCACTGAAGCTTTCTTT; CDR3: CASSFRGTGDGTEAFF
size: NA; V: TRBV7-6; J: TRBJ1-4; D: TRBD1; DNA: TGTGCCAGCAGCCCAAGGCGGGGGACAGGGGGCCCTATAGCTAATGAAAAACTGTTTTTT; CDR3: CASSPRRGTGGPIANEKLFF
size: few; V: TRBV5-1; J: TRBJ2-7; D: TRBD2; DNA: TGCGCCAGCAGCCGCGAGGGACTAGAGGGCGAGCAGTACTTC; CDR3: CASSREGLEGEQYF
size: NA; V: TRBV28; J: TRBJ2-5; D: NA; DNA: TGTGCCTCTTCCGAGGAAAGCCAAGAGACCCAGTACTTC; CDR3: CASSEESQETQYF
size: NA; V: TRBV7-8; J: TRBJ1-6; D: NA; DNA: TGTGCCAGCAGCCCCCCCAACCGACAGGTCCTTGACCTCCACTTT; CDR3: CASSPPNRQVLDLHF
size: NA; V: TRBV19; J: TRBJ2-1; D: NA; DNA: TGTGCCAGTAGTATAACCTACTACAATGAGCAGTTCTTC; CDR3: CASSITYYNEQFF
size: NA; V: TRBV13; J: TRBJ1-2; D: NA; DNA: TGTGCCAGCAGCTTAGGCCTCCAGGGGTATGGCTACACCTTC; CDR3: CASSLGLQGYGYTF
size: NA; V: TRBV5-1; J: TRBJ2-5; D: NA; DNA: TGCGCCAGCAGCTCTGACAGCACTATAGAGACCCAGTACTTC; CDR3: CASSSDSTIETQYF
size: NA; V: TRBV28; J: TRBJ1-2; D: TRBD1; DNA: TGTGCCAGCAGTTTGCGACAGGGGTATGGCTACACCTTC; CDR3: CASSLRQGYGYTF
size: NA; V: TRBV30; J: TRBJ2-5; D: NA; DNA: TGTGCCTGGAGTGCGACTATGGAGGAGACCCAGTACTTC; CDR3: CAWSATMEETQYF
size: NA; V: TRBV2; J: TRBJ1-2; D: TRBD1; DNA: TGTGCCAGCAGCGGGACAGGGGCGAGTGGCTACACCTTC; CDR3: CASSGTGASGYTF
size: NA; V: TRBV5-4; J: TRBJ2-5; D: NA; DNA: TGTGCCAGCAGCCCAAAAAACAGGGTTCAAGAGACCCAGTACTTC; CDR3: CASSPKNRVQETQYF
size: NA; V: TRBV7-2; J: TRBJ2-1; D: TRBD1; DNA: TGTGCCAGCAGCAGAGGACAGGGGGCTTGGAATGAGCAGTTCTTC; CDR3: CASSRGQGAWNEQFF
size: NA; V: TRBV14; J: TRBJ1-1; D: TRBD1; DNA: TGTGCCAGCAGCCAAGAGCGGACAGGGATGGAAGCTTTCTTT; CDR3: CASSQERTGMEAFF
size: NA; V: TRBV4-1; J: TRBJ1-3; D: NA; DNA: TGCGCCAGCAGCCATATCTCAGGGGTCTCTGGAAACACCATATATTTT; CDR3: CASSHISGVSGNTIYF
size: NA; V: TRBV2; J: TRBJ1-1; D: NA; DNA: TGTGCCAGCAGCTTAGAAAGGAACACTGAAGCTTTCTTT; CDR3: CASSLERNTEAFF
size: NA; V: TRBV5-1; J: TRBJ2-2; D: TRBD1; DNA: TGCGCCAGCAGCTCGATAACAGGGGACGCGAACACCGGGGAGCTGTTTTTT; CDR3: CASSSITGDANTGELFF
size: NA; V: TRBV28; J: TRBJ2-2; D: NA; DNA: TGTGCCAGCAGTTTTGTACAGGCAGGGACCGGGGAGCTGTTTTTT; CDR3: CASSFVQAGTGELFF
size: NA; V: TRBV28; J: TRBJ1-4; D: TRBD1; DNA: TGTGCCAGCACCTCAGGGGGTGAAAAACTGTTTTTT; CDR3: CASTSGGEKLFF
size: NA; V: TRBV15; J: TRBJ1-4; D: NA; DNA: TGTGCCACCAGCAGAGACGGCCGTCCGGAGGAAAAACTGTTTTTT; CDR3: CATSRDGRPEEKLFF
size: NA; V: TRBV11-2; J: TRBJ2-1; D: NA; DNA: TGTGCCAGCAGCTTAGGTGCGGCCTCCTACAATGAGCAGTTCTTC; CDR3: CASSLGAASYNEQFF
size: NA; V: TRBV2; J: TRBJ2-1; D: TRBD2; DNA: TGTGCCAGCAGTCCTTTCGGACTAGCGGGGAAAACGACGAGCTCCTACAATGAGCAGTTCTTC; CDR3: CASSPFGLAGKTTSSYNEQFF
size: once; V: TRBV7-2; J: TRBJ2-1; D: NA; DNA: TGTGCCAGCAGCAAAAGGGGGTCCAATGAGCAGTTCTTC; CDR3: CASSKRGSNEQFF
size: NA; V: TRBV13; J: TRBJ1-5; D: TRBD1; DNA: TGTGCCAGCAGCTTAGGAGGGGGCGAACAGCCCCAGCATTTT; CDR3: CASSLGGGEQPQHF
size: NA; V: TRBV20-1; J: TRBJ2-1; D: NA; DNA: TGCAGCCCCTCCCCGGATGAGCAGTTCTTC; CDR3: CSPSPDEQFF
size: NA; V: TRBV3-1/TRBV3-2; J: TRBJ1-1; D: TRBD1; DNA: TGTGCCAGCAGCCGCTTACAGGGGACTGAAGCTTTCTTT; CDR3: CASSRLQGTEAFF
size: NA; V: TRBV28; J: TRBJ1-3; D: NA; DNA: TGTGCCAGCAGTTTATTGACAGCATCTGGAAACACCATATATTTT; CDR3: CASSLLTASGNTIYF
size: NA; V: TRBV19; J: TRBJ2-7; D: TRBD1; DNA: TGTGCCAGTACCCCAAGGGGGCCCTACGAGCAGTACTTC; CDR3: CASTPRGPYEQYF
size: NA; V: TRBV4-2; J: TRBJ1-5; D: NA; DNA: TGTGCCAGCAGCCCTCATCCCAGTGACAATCAGCCCCAGCATTTT; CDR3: CASSPHPSDNQPQHF